This TCR beta chain was identified during a study of human T cells and chemical hapten exposure. Overall study results and limits: All donors were alopecia patients, so their immunity may differ from that of healthy people.

The library tagged each cDNA molecule with unique molecular identifiers. TCRdb analysed the RACE reads with MiXCR anew, one entry per CDR3 protein. The sample carries 80,000 to 95,000 distinct CDR3 sequences, approximately 9.9% recorded once. About this clonotype: What it binds is not known.

Time point meaning: patch test 2, 6 weeks after DPC sensitization. The treatment denotes: therapeutic diphenylcyclopropenone sensitization with weekly scalp DPC. Sequencing started from total RNA isolated from unfractionated whole blood. V lost 6 bases to trimming and J lost 8 bases, with 16 bases between them. This CDR3 has 14 residues. The receptor was isolated from a man aged 35 to 55 with alopecia areata. Some clones in this sample may be carry-over from other donors' samples. The chain links TRBV12-3 or TRBV12-4 to TRBJ1-4; D possibly corresponds to TRBD1 (6 bases). This specimen was whole blood, taken in connection with sensitization to the hapten diphenylcyclopropenone (DPC). Written as DNA, the CDR3 is TGTGCCAGCAGGGGGGGGGGCATGGCAGAAAAACTGTTTTTT. This codes for CASRGGGMAEKLFF.